This T cell receptor beta chain was profiled in a study of T cells in Graves' hyperthyroidism and ophthalmopathy. Study information: The blood sample was taken at first diagnosis, before treatment began.

Uncontrolled infection, other autoimmune disease, pregnancy or lactation excluded patients. The investigators amplified TCR beta CDR3 regions from RNA transcripts. The HTBI primer set was used in a first-round RT-PCR of the TCR CDR3. TCRdb called the multiplex PCR reads again in MiXCR, with one record for every CDR3 protein. Among approximately 870,000 distinct CDR3 sequences listed, more than 30% were seen once. This clonotype has ten or more counts. In germline, CDR1 is SQVTM, CDR2 ANQGSEA. This CDR3 is built from 13 residues. J gave up 4 bases and V 6 bases, and 8 bases lay outside the gene matches.

Material for sequencing was blood. The V and J genes are TRBV29-1 and TRBJ1-1; 7 bases fit TRBD1. The TCR sequence derives from a man aged 18 to 29 with Graves' hyperthyroidism. The CDR3 DNA is TGCAGCGTAGAGGGGGCTAGGGGCACTGAAGCTTTCTTT. It yields the protein CSVEGARGTEAFF.